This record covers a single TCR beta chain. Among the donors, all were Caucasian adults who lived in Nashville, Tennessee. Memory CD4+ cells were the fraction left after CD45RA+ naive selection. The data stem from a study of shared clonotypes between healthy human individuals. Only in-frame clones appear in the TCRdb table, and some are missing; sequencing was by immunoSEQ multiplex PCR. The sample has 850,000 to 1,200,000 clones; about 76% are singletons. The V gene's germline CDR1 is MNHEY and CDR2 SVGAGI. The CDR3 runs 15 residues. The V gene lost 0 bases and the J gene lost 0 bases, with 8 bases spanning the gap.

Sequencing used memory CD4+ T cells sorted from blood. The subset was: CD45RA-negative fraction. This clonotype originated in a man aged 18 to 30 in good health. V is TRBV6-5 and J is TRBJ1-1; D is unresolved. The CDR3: CASSYSQALNTEAFF. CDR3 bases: TGTGCCAGCAGTTACTCGCAAGCCCTGAACACTGAAGCTTTCTTT.